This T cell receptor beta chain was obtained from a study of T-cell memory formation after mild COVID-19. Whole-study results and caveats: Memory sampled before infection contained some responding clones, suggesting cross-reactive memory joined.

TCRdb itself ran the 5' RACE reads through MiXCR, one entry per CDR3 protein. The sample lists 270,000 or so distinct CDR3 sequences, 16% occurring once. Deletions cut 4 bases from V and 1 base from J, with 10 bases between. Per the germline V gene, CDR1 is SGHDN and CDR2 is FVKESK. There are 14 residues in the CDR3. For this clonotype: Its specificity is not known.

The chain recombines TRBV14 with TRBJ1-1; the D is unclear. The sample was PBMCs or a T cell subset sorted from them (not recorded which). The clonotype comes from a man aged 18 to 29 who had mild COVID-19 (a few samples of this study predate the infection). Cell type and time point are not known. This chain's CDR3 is CASSPRGANTEAFF. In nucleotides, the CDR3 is TGTGCCAGCAGCCCCCGCGGAGCGAACACTGAAGCTTTCTTT.